One sample yielded the 27 T cell receptor beta chains listed below, sequenced in a study of naive and memory T cell subsets. Both TRBC1 and TRBC2 were covered by a beta constant-region primer of two equimolar oligonucleotides. Nested alpha and beta constant-region primers with the SP2 primer drove four PCR rounds on ligated cDNA. One entry per CDR3 protein results from TCRdb running MiXCR on the UMI-ligation and nested PCR reads. This table has about 9,700 distinct CDR3 sequences, roughly 5.5% appearing once. The sample taken for sequencing was CD4+ TEMRA cells from blood. Subset described: effector memory re-expressing CD45RA, CD45RA+ CD27-. These receptors originate from a human donor in good health.

By share, this clonotype ranks as medium-sized (0.01 to 0.1%). The J gene is TRBJ2-3, the V gene TRBV4-3, with a possible D match to TRBD2 (5 bases). The CDR3 consists of 15 residues. Germline V gives CDR1 LGHNA, CDR2 YSLEER. V lost 1 base and J 6 bases, leaving 14 bases between the germline ends. The CDR3 sequence is CASSQGYGGRDTQYF. The CDR3 DNA reads as TGCGCCAGCAGCCAAGGTTACGGAGGCAGGGATACGCAGTATTTT.

V usage is TRBV12-3 or TRBV12-4 and J usage is TRBJ2-7; D is possibly TRBD1 (5 bases). The length of the CDR3 is 14 residues. V was cut by 6 bases and J by 2 bases, with 14 bases left in between. The CDR3, as DNA: TGTGCCAGCAGCCCGAGAAGGGGCCCCTACGAGCAGTACTTC. Its protein is CASSPRRGPYEQYF.

The rearrangement uses TRBV19 and TRBJ2-6; D gene unclear. Germline-derived CDR1 and CDR2 are LNHDA and SQIVND (reference sequence). The CDR3 runs 14 residues. The germline V and J ends were trimmed by 7 bases and 0 bases, with 7 bases remaining between them. CDR3 bases: TGTGCCAGTACCGACCCCTCTGGGGCCAACGTCCTGACTTTC. This encodes CASTDPSGANVLTF.

This clonotype appeared many times. The chain couples TRBV27 to TRBJ1-2; no firm D call. The germline V and J ends were trimmed by 2 bases and 4 bases, with 8 bases remaining between them. The CDR3 loop spans 13 amino acids. Germline V gene sequence: CDR1 MNHEY, CDR2 SMNVEV (reference sequence). In DNA form, the CDR3 reads TGTGCCAGCAGTTTAGGGAAGGCCTATGGCTACACCTTC. Amino acids: CASSLGKAYGYTF.

This clonotype was observed many times. J is TRBJ2-7 and V is TRBV27; the match to TRBD1 covers 9 bases. Per the germline V gene, CDR1 is MNHEY and CDR2 is SMNVEV (reference sequence). CDR3 length: 13 residues. The J segment lost 7 bases and the V segment lost 5 bases, leaving 6 bases of the junction unmatched. DNA of the CDR3: TGTGCCAGCAGTAGAGGACAGGGGAGGGAGCAGTACTTC. This gives the protein CASSRGQGREQYF.

The chain uses TRBV18 and TRBJ1-1; no clear D gene. The V end was cut by 5 bases, the J end by 0 bases, with 10 bases between. The germline V gene has CDR1 KGHSH and CDR2 LQKENI. CDR3 length: 14 amino acids. CDR3 nucleotide sequence: TGTGCCAGCTCAAGGGTCTTCATGAACACTGAAGCTTTCTTT. Amino acids: CASSRVFMNTEAFF.

This clonotype appeared many times. The chain links TRBV7-2 to TRBJ2-2; maybe TRBD2 (5 bases). The CDR3 totals 16 residues. Germline lookup yields CDR1 SGHTA and CDR2 FQGNSA. Trimming pared 5 bases from V and 6 bases from J, leaving 19 bases between. The CDR3 coding sequence is TGTGCCAGCAGCGCTAGGGTTGGTCGGGGATCCGGGGAGCTGTTTTTT. It codes for CASSARVGRGSGELFF.

This clonotype was counted ten times or more. The rearrangement links TRBV29-1 to TRBJ2-3; D may be TRBD1 or TRBD2 (6 bases each). Trimming left V 4 bases short and J 2 bases short, with 10 bases between. This CDR3 contains 13 residues. From germline, CDR1 is SQVTM and CDR2 ANQGSEA. CDR3 sequence reads: CSVAGASTDTQYF. CDR3 nucleotides: TGCAGCGTTGCGGGGGCCTCCACAGATACGCAGTATTTT.

This clonotype was counted ten times or more. The rearrangement links TRBV29-1 to TRBJ2-7; D may be TRBD2 (5 bases). The V gene's germline CDR1 is SQVTM and CDR2 ANQGSEA. The V and J ends lost 6 bases and 9 bases respectively, with 18 bases between them. The CDR3 extends over 12 amino acids. The CDR3, as DNA: TGCAGCGTACTAATGGATGGAGGTGGGCAGTACTTC. Its protein product is CSVLMDGGGQYF.

This clonotype came up many times. This chain links TRBV28 with TRBJ2-7; TRBD1 is a possible D gene (5 bases). V lost 8 bases to trimming and J lost 3 bases, with 11 bases between them. The CDR3 contains 12 residues. Germline CDR1 MDHEN, CDR2 SYDVKM. The CDR3 reads CASQDNLYEQYF. The CDR3 DNA reads as TGTGCCAGCCAGGACAACCTCTACGAGCAGTACTTC.

There are many counts of this clonotype. The V gene is TRBV6-5, the J gene TRBJ2-7, with D unresolved. The germline CDR1 and CDR2 sequences are MNHEY and SVGAGI. The CDR3 contains 12 residues. Trimming cost V 1 base and J 7 bases, with 8 bases left between them. Here the CDR3 DNA reads TGTGCCAGCAGTTACTTAAATGGGGAGCAGTACTTC. Encoded protein: CASSYLNGEQYF.

This clonotype was recorded many times. The chain has TRBV4-2 and TRBJ2-1; perhaps TRBD2 as D (5 bases). Germline V gene data show CDR1 as LGHNA and CDR2 as YNFKEQ. The CDR3 covers 16 residues. V was pared by 0 bases and J by 3 bases, with 12 bases between. CDR3 loop: CASSQDLERSYNEQFF. Here the CDR3 DNA reads TGTGCCAGCAGCCAAGATCTCGAGCGGAGCTACAATGAGCAGTTCTTC.

This clonotype came up a few times. The chain uses TRBV2 and TRBJ2-2; D might be TRBD1 (6 bases). Germline assignment: CDR1 SNHLY and CDR2 FYNNEI. Trimming cost V 6 bases and J 7 bases, with 15 bases left between them. The CDR3 runs 14 residues. The CDR3 reads CASRDYRASGELFF. The CDR3 DNA reads TGTGCCAGCAGAGACTACAGGGCGAGCGGGGAGCTGTTTTTT. Full variable domain (outside the CDR3, taken from reference TRBV2 and TRBJ2-2): EPEVTQTPSHQVTQMGQEVILRCVPISNHLYFYWYRQILGQKVEFLVSFYNNEISEKSEIFDDQFSVERPDGSNFTLKIRSTKLEDSAMYFCASRDYRASGELFFGEGSRLTVL.

This clonotype was counted ten times or more. The chain carries TRBV18 and TRBJ2-7; D possibly matches TRBD1 or TRBD2 (5 bases each). From germline, CDR1 is KGHSH and CDR2 LQKENI. The CDR3 consists of 13 residues. With 3 bases removed from V and 0 bases from J, the gap between germline ends came to 6 bases. Here the CDR3 reads CASSPGASYEQYF. The CDR3 nucleotides read TGTGCCAGCTCACCCGGGGCCTCCTACGAGCAGTACTTC. The whole variable domain, remainder taken from reference TRBV18 and TRBJ2-7, is NAGVMQNPRHLVRRRGQEARLRCSPMKGHSHVYWYRQLPEEGLKFMVYLQKENIIDESGMPKERFSAEFPKEGPSILRIQQVVRGDSAAYFCASSPGASYEQYFGPGTRLTVT.

This clonotype was observed at least ten times. The chain uses TRBV6-6 and TRBJ1-2, with 7 bases matching TRBD1. The CDR3 extends over 15 amino acids. Looked up from germline, CDR1 is MNHNY and CDR2 is SVGAGI (reference sequence). Losses at the gene ends were 5 bases for V and 8 bases for J; bases not matched to a gene: 14. This CDR3 is CASSDTQGKVGGYTF. DNA for the CDR3: TGTGCCAGCAGTGATACACAGGGGAAAGTTGGGGGCTACACCTTC.

In this sample, this clonotype turned up many times. The chain joins TRBV30 to TRBJ2-5; 10 bases are a match to TRBD2. V was clipped by 3 bases and J by 1 base; unmatched bases: 8. The V gene's germline CDR1 is GTSNPN and CDR2 SVGIG (reference sequence). The CDR3 is made up of 16 amino acids. CDR3 bases: TGTGCCTGGAGGAATCGACTAGCGGGCCTCCAAGAGACCCAGTACTTC. Translation gives CAWRNRLAGLQETQYF.

This clonotype was recorded many times. The rearrangement uses TRBV5-7 and TRBJ2-5; D is possibly TRBD1 (5 bases). TRBV5-7 is placed among ORFs of uncertain function. The length of the CDR3 is 18 residues. Deletions cut 1 base from V and 4 bases from J, with 23 bases between. In nucleotides, the CDR3 is TGTGCCAGCAGCTTGAAGGGGATAAGTTACCCCTGGGGAGAGACCCAGTACTTC. Protein product: CASSLKGISYPWGETQYF.

In this sample, this clonotype turned up many times. This sequence joins TRBV6-6 and TRBJ2-7; no firm D call. The V end was cut by 8 bases, the J end by 3 bases, with 14 bases between. CDR3 size: 13 residues. The germline gives CDR1 MNHNY, CDR2 SVGAGI (reference sequence). The CDR3 protein is CASQSSYFYEQYF. The CDR3 DNA reads TGTGCCAGCCAGTCCTCTTATTTCTACGAGCAGTACTTC.

This clonotype was found a few times. The V gene is TRBV19, the J gene TRBJ2-1; D remains unclear. V was trimmed by 4 bases and J by 7 bases, leaving 11 bases between them. CDR1 and CDR2 from the germline V gene are LNHDA and SQIVND (reference sequence). The CDR3 is 13 residues long. For the CDR3, the DNA is TGTGCCAGTAGTACCCAGTTGGGGAATGAGCAGTTCTTC. Its protein product is CASSTQLGNEQFF.

The sample holds many counts of this clonotype. V is TRBV12-3 or TRBV12-4 and J is TRBJ2-3; 7 nucleotides align to TRBD2. Trimming took 10 bases from V and 4 from J; bases not matched to a gene: 5. The CDR3 consists of 12 residues. The CDR3 here is CAKGLGADTQYF. For the CDR3, the DNA is TGTGCCAAAGGACTAGGGGCAGATACGCAGTATTTT.

This clonotype was seen repeatedly, ten times or more. The chain recombines TRBV7-8 with TRBJ2-7, with D maybe TRBD2 (5 bases). The length of the CDR3 is 17 residues. CDR1 SGHVS and CDR2 FQNEAQ come from the germline V gene. Deletions cut 6 bases from V and 3 bases from J, with 24 bases between. CDR3 sequence: CASSFPITGIEGYEQYF. The CDR3 region has the DNA TGTGCCAGCAGTTTCCCGATTACGGGGATAGAGGGCTACGAGCAGTACTTC.

The sample holds a few counts of this clonotype. CDR3: CASRLYGQGYEQYF. The CDR3 coding sequence is TGTGCCAGCAGGTTGTATGGACAGGGCTACGAGCAGTACTTC. This sequence joins TRBV5-4 and TRBJ2-7, with 8 bases that match TRBD1. The CDR3 runs to 14 residues. V gave up 5 bases and J gave up 3 bases; unmatched junction bases: 7. Per the germline V gene, CDR1 is SGHNT and CDR2 is YYREEE (reference sequence).

The chain carries TRBV9 and TRBJ2-1; D unclear. The germline V gene encodes CDR1 SGDLS and CDR2 YYNGEE. This CDR3 contains 16 residues. With 3 bases removed from V and 2 bases from J, the gap between germline ends came to 15 bases. This CDR3 reads CASSAGSTPTYNEQFF. DNA for the CDR3: TGTGCCAGCAGCGCAGGATCCACCCCAACCTACAATGAGCAGTTCTTC.

There are many counts of this clonotype. The rearrangement uses TRBV27 and TRBJ2-3, with D perhaps matching TRBD2 (7 bases). V lost 5 bases and J lost 1, with 13 bases in between. The germline V gene encodes CDR1 MNHEY and CDR2 SMNVEV (reference sequence). The CDR3 has 15 amino acids. CDR3 loop: CASSRVGGRTDTQYF. The CDR3 nucleotides read TGTGCCAGCAGTAGAGTCGGGGGGCGCACAGATACGCAGTATTTT.

This clonotype has at least ten counts. The chain employs TRBV7-9 and TRBJ2-1, with 10 bases identical to TRBD1. V gave up 5 bases and J gave up 10 bases; unmatched junction bases: 2. CDR1 and CDR2 (germline): SEHNR, FQNEAQ (reference sequence). The CDR3 totals 12 residues. CDR3 nucleotides: TGTGCCAGCAGCCGACAGGGGGCGGAGCAGTTCTTC. Translated: CASSRQGAEQFF.

This clonotype has a handful of counts. The V call is TRBV27, the J call TRBJ1-1; tentatively, D is TRBD1 (6 bases). Trimming pared 7 bases from V and 6 bases from J, leaving 18 bases between. Germline lookup yields CDR1 MNHEY and CDR2 SMNVEV (reference sequence). The CDR3 is 14 residues long. The CDR3 nucleotides are TGTGCCAGCATCCAATTAAGGGGGGGGTCTGAAGCTTTCTTT. Translated: CASIQLRGGSEAFF.

This clonotype was seen at least ten times. The chain combines TRBV6-2 or TRBV6-3 with TRBJ2-5; D possibly corresponds to TRBD1 (5 bases). Germline loops: CDR1 MNHEY, CDR2 SVGEGT. The germline V and J ends were trimmed by 2 bases and 2 bases, with 9 bases remaining between them. The CDR3 loop spans 14 amino acids. CDR3 nucleotide sequence: TGTGCCAGCAGTTACGGGGCTACTCAAGAGACCCAGTACTTC. This codes for CASSYGATQETQYF.